Included here is one TCR beta chain sequence, with context. This sample stems from a study of shared clonotypes between healthy human individuals. CD45RO-negative, CCR7-selected cells formed the naive CD8 fraction, which excluded terminally differentiated effector memory CD45RA+ cells. Profiling relied on immunoSEQ multiplex PCR, and the TCRdb table lists in-frame clones only, not all of them. Altogether fewer than 700,000 clones are present, approximately 95% being singletons, with the ten largest covering over 0.1%. The TCR comes from a young woman in good health. Source material: naive CD8+ T cells sorted from blood.

The CDR3 here is CASSLRTINEQFF. Here the CDR3 DNA reads TGTGCCAGCAGCTTAAGGACTATCAATGAGCAGTTCTTC. V and J are TRBV7-2 and TRBJ2-1; D might be TRBD2 (6 bases). Germline assignment: CDR1 SGHTA and CDR2 FQGNSA. The CDR3 totals 13 residues. V was clipped by 2 bases and J by 6 bases, with 8 bases between them.